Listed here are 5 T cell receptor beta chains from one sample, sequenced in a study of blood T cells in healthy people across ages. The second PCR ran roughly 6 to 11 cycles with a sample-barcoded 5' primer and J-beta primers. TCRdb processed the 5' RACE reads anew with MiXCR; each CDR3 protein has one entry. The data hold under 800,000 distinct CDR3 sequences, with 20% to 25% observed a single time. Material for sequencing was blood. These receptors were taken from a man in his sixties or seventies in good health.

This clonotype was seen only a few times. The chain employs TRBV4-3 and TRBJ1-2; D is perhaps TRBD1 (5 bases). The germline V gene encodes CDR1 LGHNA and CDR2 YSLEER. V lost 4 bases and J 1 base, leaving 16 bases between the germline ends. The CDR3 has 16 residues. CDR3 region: CASSRVVGADNYGYTF. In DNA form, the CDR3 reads TGCGCCAGCAGCCGGGTTGTAGGGGCAGATAACTATGGCTACACCTTC.

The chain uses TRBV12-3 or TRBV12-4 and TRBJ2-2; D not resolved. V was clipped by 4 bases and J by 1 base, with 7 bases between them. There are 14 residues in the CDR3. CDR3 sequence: CASSWQENTGELFF. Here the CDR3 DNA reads TGTGCCAGCAGTTGGCAGGAGAACACCGGGGAGCTGTTTTTT.

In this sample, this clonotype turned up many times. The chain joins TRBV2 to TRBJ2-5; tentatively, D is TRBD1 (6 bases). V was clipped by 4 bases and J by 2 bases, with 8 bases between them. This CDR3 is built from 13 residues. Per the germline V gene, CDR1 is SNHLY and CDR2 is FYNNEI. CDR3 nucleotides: TGTGCCAGCAGTGGACAGGTTCAAGAGACCCAGTACTTC. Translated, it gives CASSGQVQETQYF.

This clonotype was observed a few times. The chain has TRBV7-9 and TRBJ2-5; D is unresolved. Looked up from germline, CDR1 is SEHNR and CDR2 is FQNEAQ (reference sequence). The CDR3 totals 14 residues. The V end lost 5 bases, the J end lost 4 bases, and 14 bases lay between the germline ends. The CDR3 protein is CASSANGRSETQYF. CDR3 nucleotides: TGTGCCAGCAGCGCCAATGGACGCTCAGAGACCCAGTACTTC.

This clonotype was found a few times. The CDR3 protein is CASSSEVRYNEQFF. As DNA, the CDR3 is TGCGCCAGCAGCTCCGAAGTCCGATACAATGAGCAGTTCTTC. V and J are TRBV5-1 and TRBJ2-1, with D uncertain. The CDR3 totals 14 residues. CDR1 is SGHRS, CDR2 YFSETQ, per germline. V shed 3 bases and J shed 4 bases, with 11 bases lying between them.